This TCR beta chain was sequenced for a study of CD8 T cells in ankylosing spondylitis. Whole-study results and caveats: According to the report, clones linked to the disease were significantly enriched in matched synovial fluid samples taken from ankylosing spondylitis patients. Previous work reported some of these motif variants in the synovial fluid and blood of reactive arthritis.

The CDR3 contains 13 residues. The V end was cut by 10 bases, the J end by 7 bases, with 16 bases between. Germline values: CDR1 ENHRY, CDR2 SYGVKD. As for this clonotype: Its antigen is undetermined.

MiXCR, applied by TCRdb to the 5' RACE reads, yields one record per CDR3 protein. The sample includes about 90,000 distinct CDR3 sequences, around 25% of them seen just once. The clonotype comes from a male donor with ankylosing spondylitis or in good health (not recorded which). The sample comprised blood, either unsorted or a sorted T cell fraction (not recorded which). The genes are TRBV10-3 and TRBJ2-2, with D perhaps being TRBD1 or TRBD2 (5 bases each). The CDR3 nucleotides read TGTGCCACGCTTGGGACGACGGTCGGGGAGCTGTTTTTT. Translating gives CATLGTTVGELFF.